The 11 T cell receptor beta chains presented below share a single source sample, sequenced in a study of glioma-infiltrating T cells after dendritic cell vaccination. Measured with immunoSEQ multiplex PCR; TCRdb has only the in-frame clones, and not every one. The table includes approximately 100,000 clones, roughly 80% detected once. The specimen comprised blood, sampled before dendritic cell vaccination. These receptor sequences come from a human donor with glioblastoma.

The V and J genes are TRBV27 and TRBJ2-7, with TRBD1 identical over 7 bases. Germline V gene sequence: CDR1 MNHEY, CDR2 SMNVEV (reference sequence). This CDR3 contains 14 residues. The V and J ends lost 5 bases and 1 base, in that order; junction bases with no gene match: 5. CDR3 loop: CASSVQGSSYEQYF. CDR3 in DNA: TGTGCCAGCAGTGTACAGGGGTCTTCCTACGAGCAGTACTTC.

The V and J genes are TRBV6-5 and TRBJ1-3, with D maybe TRBD1 (5 bases). CDR1 and CDR2 from the germline V gene are MNHEY and SVGAGI. Trimming removed 2 bases at V and 4 bases at J, with 9 bases between. The CDR3 totals 14 residues. The CDR3 is CASSYGQAGNTIYF. The DNA of the CDR3 is TGTGCCAGCAGTTACGGACAAGCCGGAAACACCATATATTTT.

As DNA, the CDR3 is TGTGCCAGCAGCTTATCTGAGGCCCATAACACTGAAGCTTTCTTT. Its translation is CASSLSEAHNTEAFF. The genes are TRBV7-9 and TRBJ1-1; D gene ambiguous. Trimming left V 2 bases short and J 2 bases short, with 12 bases between. The CDR3 consists of 15 residues. Germline V gives CDR1 SEHNR, CDR2 FQNEAQ (reference sequence).

For this clone: The junction differs from germline at one of its ends, possibly a read error. The chain has TRBV27 and TRBJ1-3; 8 bases map to TRBD1. The CDR3 covers 17 residues. Germline-derived CDR1 and CDR2 are MNHEY and SMNVEV (reference sequence). The DNA for the CDR3 is TGTGCCAGCAGTTCGTACCCAGGGACAGGTACTGGGAACACCATATATTTT. Its protein is CASSSYPGTGTGNTIYF.

The rearrangement links TRBV15 to TRBJ1-2, with 7 bases that match TRBD1. The trim removed 0 bases at V and 3 bases at J, leaving 7 bases unmatched. This CDR3 is 16 amino acids long. From germline, CDR1 is LNHNV and CDR2 YYDKDF (reference sequence). The CDR3 loop is CATSRDRGRGDYGYTF. The CDR3 DNA follows: TGTGCCACCAGCAGAGATCGTGGCAGGGGGGACTATGGCTACACCTTC.

The rearrangement joins TRBV7-6 to TRBJ2-3, with D possibly TRBD2 on 6 matching bases. The CDR3 has 17 amino acids. Trimming took 2 bases from V and 0 from J, leaving 15 bases between them. Germline V gene sequence: CDR1 SGHVS, CDR2 FNYEAQ. CDR3 amino acids: CASSLLRRDESTDTQYF. In DNA, the CDR3 is TGTGCCAGCAGCTTATTGCGGAGGGATGAAAGCACAGATACGCAGTATTTT.

The chain recombines TRBV11-2 with TRBJ2-1; D is undetermined. V gave up 1 base and J gave up 6 bases, with 7 bases separating them. This CDR3 has 13 amino acids. The germline CDR1 and CDR2 sequences are SGHAT and FQNNGV. CDR3 loop: CASSLGWSNEQFF. CDR3 coding DNA: TGTGCCAGCAGCTTAGGGTGGAGCAATGAGCAGTTCTTC.

The chain has TRBV10-3 and TRBJ1-3; no firm D call. Per the germline V gene, CDR1 is ENHRY and CDR2 is SYGVKD. V was clipped by 6 bases and J by 0 bases, with 6 bases between them. The CDR3 spans 13 residues. The CDR3 nucleotides are TGTGCCATCAGGCGGGACTCTGGAAACACCATATATTTT. Amino acids: CAIRRDSGNTIYF.

V and J are TRBV7-3 and TRBJ2-6; D perhaps matches TRBD2 (6 bases). V lost 5 bases and J 3 bases, leaving 14 bases between the germline ends. The CDR3 sequence is 16 residues long. Germline CDR1 is SGHTA and CDR2 is FQGTGA. The CDR3 DNA reads TGTGCCAGCAGCGCCGGGACTCTTGGTGGGGCCAACGTCCTGACTTTC. Translation: CASSAGTLGGANVLTF.

The sample holds a few counts of this clone. The rearrangement links TRBV10-2 to TRBJ1-2, with D hard to call. Trimming removed 8 bases at V and 2 bases at J, with 9 bases between. CDR3 length equals 12 residues. Looked up from germline, CDR1 is WSHSY and CDR2 is SAAADI. CDR3 in DNA: TGCGCCAGCGGACTGGGGAACTATGGCTACACCTTC. Protein: CASGLGNYGYTF.

This rearrangement joins TRBV7-2 to TRBJ2-7, with TRBD2 matching over 10 bases. Trimming took 2 bases from V and 7 from J; bases not matched to a gene: 8. Germline loops: CDR1 SGHTA, CDR2 FQGNSA. The CDR3 contains 15 residues. DNA for the CDR3: TGTGCCAGCAGCTTACCAGCGGGGGGGCCTGGAGAGCAGTACTTC. Translated, it gives CASSLPAGGPGEQYF.